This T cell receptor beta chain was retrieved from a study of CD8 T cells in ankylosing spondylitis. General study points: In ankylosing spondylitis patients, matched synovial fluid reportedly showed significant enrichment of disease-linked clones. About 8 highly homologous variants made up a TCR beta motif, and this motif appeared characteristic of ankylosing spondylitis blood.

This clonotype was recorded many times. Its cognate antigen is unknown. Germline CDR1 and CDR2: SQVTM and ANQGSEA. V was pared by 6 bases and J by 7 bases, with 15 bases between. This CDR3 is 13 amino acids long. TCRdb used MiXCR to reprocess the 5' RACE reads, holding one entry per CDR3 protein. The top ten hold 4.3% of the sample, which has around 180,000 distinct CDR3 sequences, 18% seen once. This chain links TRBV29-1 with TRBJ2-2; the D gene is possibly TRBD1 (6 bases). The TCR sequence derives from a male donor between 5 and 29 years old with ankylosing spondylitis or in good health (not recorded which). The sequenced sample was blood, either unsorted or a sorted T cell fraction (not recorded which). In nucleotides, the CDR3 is TGCAGCGTCGGACAGAAAGTCGGCGGGGAGCTGTTTTTT. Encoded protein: CSVGQKVGGELFF.